This TCR beta chain came from a study of T cell changes during pregnancy in multiple sclerosis. This CDR3 region has 14 residues. The V gene's germline CDR1 is SGDLS and CDR2 YYNGEE. With V trimmed by 4 bases and J by 7 bases, 10 bases remained unmatched. TCRdb keeps only in-frame clones here, not all; method: immunoSEQ multiplex PCR. Of more than 65,000 clones listed, approximately 92% are singletons. V gene TRBV9 combines with J gene TRBJ2-5; TRBD1 matches at 7 bases. The receptor comes from a female donor with multiple sclerosis, enrolled in a pregnancy study. The specimen comprised CD4+ T cells from peripheral blood mononuclear cells, sampled before pregnancy. The CDR3 DNA sequence: TGTGCCAGCAGCCCCCGACAGGGAATCGCGACCCAGTACTTC. Translating it yields CASSPRQGIATQYF. The complete variable domain, with remaining parts taken from reference TRBV9 and TRBJ2-5, reads DSGVTQTPKHLITATGQRVTLRCSPRSGDLSVYWYQQSLDQGLQFLIQYYNGEERAKGNILERFSAQQFPDLHSELNLSSLELGDSALYFCASSPRQGIATQYFGPGTRLLVL.